The rows below give T cell receptor beta chains drawn from one sample of a study of T cell changes during pregnancy in multiple sclerosis. Produced via immunoSEQ multiplex PCR; TCRdb's table is partial and in-frame only. The table has tens of thousands of clones, approximately 92% seen once. Specimen: peripheral blood, collected in the third trimester of pregnancy. These receptors all stem from a female donor with multiple sclerosis, enrolled in a pregnancy study. CDR3s include the opening cysteine and the closing phenylalanine or tryptophan. The D gene is left open where the match is weak. Clone size is not always given. Where it is, it says once, few, many or a class for expanded clones.

-	TRBV21-1	-	TRBJ1-3	CASSKVYGSWSRSGQGLGNTIYF	TGTGCCAGCAGCAAAGTCTATGGGAGTTGGAGTCGGTCCGGACAGGGTTTAGGAAACACCATATATTTT
-	TRBV4-2	TRBD2	TRBJ2-5	CASSQDPSGETQYF	TGTGCCAGCAGCCAAGATCCTAGCGGGGAGACCCAGTACTTC
-	TRBV28	TRBD1	TRBJ1-4	CASSSSGQGFTNEKLFF	TGTGCCAGCAGTTCGTCGGGACAGGGATTTACTAATGAAAAACTGTTTTTT
-	TRBV6-5	-	TRBJ1-2	CASSYGTGRFYGYTF	TGTGCCAGCAGTTACGGTACAGGGCGGTTCTATGGCTACACCTTC
-	TRBV11-2	-	TRBJ1-1	CASRYGGLNTEAFF	TGTGCCAGCAGATATGGAGGCCTGAACACTGAAGCTTTCTTT
-	TRBV9	TRBD1	TRBJ2-5	CASSAGTGEETQYF	TGTGCCAGCAGCGCCGGGACAGGGGAAGAGACCCAGTACTTC
-	TRBV5-1	-	TRBJ2-1	CASSNLKGADNEQFF	TGCGCCAGCAGCAACCTAAAGGGAGCGGACAATGAGCAGTTCTTC
-	TRBV19	TRBD2	TRBJ2-1	CASSLEAGGYNEQFF	TGTGCCAGTAGTTTGGAAGCGGGAGGGTACAATGAGCAGTTCTTC
-	TRBV5-5	-	TRBJ2-7	CASSPSGDISYEQYF	TGTGCCAGCAGCCCAAGCGGAGACATTTCCTACGAGCAGTACTTC
-	TRBV7-9	TRBD2	TRBJ2-1	CASHLAGVWEQFF	TGTGCCAGCCACCTAGCGGGAGTTTGGGAGCAGTTCTTC
-	TRBV2	TRBD1	TRBJ2-6	CASKRQGLGGLTF	TGTGCCAGCAAGCGACAGGGGCTAGGGGGCCTGACTTTC
once	TRBV13	TRBD2	TRBJ2-3	CASSFGSLAGRGTQYF	TGTGCCAGCAGCTTTGGTTCACTAGCGGGACGGGGTACGCAGTATTTT
-	TRBV4-2	TRBD1	TRBJ1-2	CASSPPMGQLLYGYTF	TGTGCCAGCAGCCCTCCAATGGGACAGCTCTTATATGGCTACACCTTC
-	TRBV6-1	-	TRBJ2-2	CASSEAAGGQADTGELFF	TGTGCCAGCAGTGAAGCTGCGGGTGGCCAAGCGGACACCGGGGAGCTGTTTTTT
-	TRBV19	TRBD1	TRBJ2-5	CASSISPDREEFETQYF	TGTGCCAGTAGTATATCCCCAGACAGGGAAGAATTCGAGACCCAGTACTTC
-	TRBV27	-	TRBJ1-6	CASSLGANSPLHF	TGTGCCAGCAGTTTGGGGGCCAATTCACCCCTCCACTTT
-	TRBV18	-	TRBJ2-1	CASSPRRQTDNNEQFF	TGTGCCAGCTCACCACGGCGGCAGACCGATAACAATGAGCAGTTCTTC
-	TRBV7-3	-	TRBJ2-1	CASSYTGNEQFF	TGTGCCAGCAGCTATACAGGGAATGAGCAGTTCTTC
-	TRBV7-9	TRBD1	TRBJ1-1	CASSFLHRGAEAFF	TGTGCCAGCAGCTTCCTACACAGGGGCGCTGAAGCTTTCTTT
-	TRBV4-1	TRBD2	TRBJ2-7	CASSQLAGESSYEQYF	TGCGCCAGCAGCCAACTAGCGGGCGAAAGCTCCTACGAGCAGTACTTC
-	TRBV7-9	-	TRBJ1-2	CASSPQEAGYTF	TGTGCCAGCAGCCCGCAAGAAGCTGGCTACACCTTC
-	TRBV19	-	TRBJ2-3	CASSASLTDTQYF	TGTGCCAGTTCCGCCTCCCTAACTGATACGCAGTATTTT
-	TRBV7-2	-	TRBJ2-2	CASSPTGLGNTGELFF	TGTGCCAGCAGCCCGACAGGCTTAGGGAACACCGGGGAGCTGTTTTTT
-	TRBV7-2	-	TRBJ1-5	CASTPEGGNQPQHF	TGTGCCAGCACCCCCGAGGGTGGGAATCAGCCCCAGCATTTT
-	TRBV18	-	TRBJ2-7	CASSPGTSYEQYF	TGTGCCAGCTCACCGGGGACAAGCTACGAGCAGTACTTC
-	TRBV27	TRBD1	TRBJ1-2	CASSSPGQGVYGYTF	TGTGCCAGCAGCTCACCGGGACAGGGGGTCTATGGCTACACCTTC
-	TRBV7-3	-	TRBJ2-3	CASSPSTDTQYF	TGTGCCAGCAGCCCGAGCACAGATACGCAGTATTTT
-	TRBV6-5	-	TRBJ1-5	CASIKRTASNQPQHF	TGTGCCAGCATCAAAAGGACAGCAAGCAATCAGCCCCAGCATTTT
-	TRBV2	-	TRBJ2-1	CASSTGSRSYNEQFF	TGTGCCAGCAGTACCGGGTCTCGCTCCTACAATGAGCAGTTCTTC
-	TRBV7-2	-	TRBJ1-2	CASSLSDYGYTF	TGTGCCAGCAGCTTATCAGACTATGGCTACACCTTC
-	TRBV7-9	-	TRBJ2-3	CASSLSTDTQYF	TGTGCCAGCAGCCTCAGCACAGATACGCAGTATTTT
-	TRBV18	TRBD2	TRBJ2-2	CASSPPSLASGELFF	TGTGCCAGCTCACCACCGTCACTAGCGAGTGGGGAGCTGTTTTTT
-	TRBV6-4	-	TRBJ2-2	CASSDSSDTGELFF	TGTGCCAGCAGTGACTCGAGCGACACCGGGGAGCTGTTTTTT
-	TRBV19	-	TRBJ2-7	CASSTTGRRGQYEQYF	TGTGCCAGTAGTACGACAGGGAGGCGTGGTCAATACGAGCAGTACTTC
-	TRBV6-7	-	TRBJ2-4	CASSYWLREAILAKNIQYF	TGTGCCAGCAGTTACTGGTTGCGGGAAGCTATACTAGCCAAAAACATTCAGTACTTC
-	TRBV6-6	TRBD1	TRBJ1-1	CASSYPGGEAPEAFF	TGTGCCAGCAGTTACCCAGGGGGCGAAGCCCCAGAAGCTTTCTTT
-	TRBV2	-	TRBJ2-3	CASSDQSTDTQYF	TGTGCCAGCAGTGATCAGAGCACAGATACGCAGTATTTT
-	TRBV11-2	-	TRBJ2-3	CASSLTIVQGRTDTQYF	TGTGCCAGCAGCTTGACAATAGTCCAGGGGCGCACAGATACGCAGTATTTT
-	TRBV9	TRBD2	TRBJ2-1	CASSTGRRRNEQFF	TGTGCCAGCAGTACCGGGAGGCGGAGGAATGAGCAGTTCTTC
-	TRBV18	-	TRBJ2-1	CASSPASQNYNEQFF	TGTGCCAGCTCACCAGCGTCACAGAACTACAATGAGCAGTTCTTC
few	TRBV19	-	TRBJ1-3	CASQGISGNTIYF	TGTGCCAGCCAGGGGATATCTGGAAACACCATATATTTT
-	TRBV30	TRBD1	TRBJ2-5	CAWRKGGLQETQYF	TGTGCCTGGAGAAAAGGGGGCTTACAAGAGACCCAGTACTTC
few	TRBV30	-	TRBJ1-1	CAWSVVAEGEAFF	TGTGCCTGGAGTGTCGTTGCCGAGGGTGAAGCTTTCTTT
-	TRBV30	-	TRBJ2-1	CAWSSRGNEQFF	TGTGCCTGGAGTTCCAGGGGCAATGAGCAGTTCTTC
once	TRBV9	-	TRBJ2-7	CASSEEDYRDEQYF	TGTGCCAGCAGCGAGGAGGATTACAGGGACGAGCAGTACTTC
-	TRBV7-2	-	TRBJ2-6	CASSFGGTGANVLTF	TGTGCCAGCAGCTTCGGTGGGACAGGGGCCAACGTCCTGACTTTC
-	TRBV7-2	TRBD2	TRBJ2-5	CASSTPAGGLQETQYF	TGTGCCAGCAGCACCCCAGCGGGAGGCTTACAAGAGACCCAGTACTTC
few	TRBV6-5	TRBD1	TRBJ1-5	CARTGVDNQPQHF	TGTGCCAGGACAGGGGTGGACAATCAGCCCCAGCATTTT
-	TRBV19	-	TRBJ2-7	CASAQSYEQYF	TGTGCCAGTGCCCAGTCCTACGAGCAGTACTTC
-	TRBV27	-	TRBJ1-3	CASRPTGESGNTIYF	TGTGCCAGCAGACCCACCGGGGAATCTGGAAACACCATATATTTT
-	TRBV10-3	-	TRBJ1-3	CAISESEFPRNTIYF	TGTGCCATCAGTGAGTCGGAGTTCCCAAGAAACACCATATATTTT
-	TRBV9	-	TRBJ2-7	CASSVAGADYEQYF	TGTGCCAGCAGCGTAGCGGGAGCCGACTACGAGCAGTACTTC
once	TRBV12-5	TRBD1	TRBJ1-2	CASGNRGRRNYGYTF	TGTGCTAGTGGTAACAGGGGGCGCCGTAACTATGGCTACACCTTC
-	TRBV28	TRBD1	TRBJ1-1	CASSLLLGQGERGTEAFF	TGTGCCAGCAGTTTATTACTGGGACAGGGAGAGAGGGGGACTGAAGCTTTCTTT
once	TRBV6-1	TRBD1	TRBJ1-4	CASSAGTGKLGEKLFF	TGTGCCAGCAGTGCCGGGACAGGGAAGCTTGGGGAAAAACTGTTTTTT
-	TRBV6-5	-	TRBJ2-3	CASSSPSTDTQYF	TGTGCCAGCAGTTCCCCTAGCACAGATACGCAGTATTTT
few	TRBV29-1	-	TRBJ1-1	CSVNRQDLNTEAFF	TGCAGCGTCAACAGACAGGACTTGAACACTGAAGCTTTCTTT
-	TRBV28	TRBD1	TRBJ1-1	CASSPYTRGRRTEAFF	TGTGCCAGCAGTCCATACACCAGGGGGCGTCGGACTGAAGCTTTCTTT
-	TRBV7-2	TRBD2	TRBJ2-2	CASSLPSGNTGELFF	TGTGCCAGCAGCTTACCTAGCGGGAACACCGGGGAGCTGTTTTTT
-	TRBV28	TRBD2	TRBJ2-7	CASSSLAGYTYEQYF	TGTGCCAGCAGTTCACTAGCGGGATACACCTACGAGCAGTACTTC